Listed below are T cell receptor beta chains from one sample, sequenced in a study of T cell responses to AZD1222 COVID-19 vaccine. Using immunoSEQ multiplex PCR, the repertoire was profiled, and TCRdb retains in-frame clones only, with some absent. The table has around 160,000 clones, more than 85% seen once. Source: peripheral blood, taken on day 0 of AZD1222 vaccination. These TCRs come from an adult in good health. The CDR3 runs from the conserved cysteine through the conserved F or W. The order of the fields is D gene, V gene, J gene, clone size, CDR3 DNA, CDR3 protein. The D gene is left open where the match is weak. Clone size is given for some rows only: seen once, a few or many times, or a class if the clone is expanded.

NA	TRBV28	TRBJ1-2	NA	TGTGCCAGCCGCGACTGGAGCTATGGCTACACCTTC	CASRDWSYGYTF
NA	TRBV3-1/TRBV3-2	TRBJ2-5	NA	TGTGCCAGCAGCCTCAAGAGCCCGGTTCAAGAGACCCAGTACTTC	CASSLKSPVQETQYF
NA	TRBV5-4	TRBJ1-4	NA	TGTGCCAGCAGCCCCGGTTCCCGACGAGGGCATGAAAAACTGTTTTTT	CASSPGSRRGHEKLFF
NA	TRBV6-1	TRBJ2-7	NA	TGTGCCAGCAGTGAAGGACCTCAGGTTTATTACGAGCAGTACTTC	CASSEGPQVYYEQYF
TRBD2	TRBV6-2/TRBV6-3	TRBJ2-7	NA	TGTGCCAGCAGTCGAAGCGGGGGGTCATACGAGCAGTACTTC	CASSRSGGSYEQYF
NA	TRBV7-2	TRBJ2-1	once	TGTGCCAGCAGCTCACCTCGGGGAGTAGGAAATGAGCAGTTCTTC	CASSSPRGVGNEQFF
TRBD2	TRBV9	TRBJ2-3	NA	TGTGCCAGCAGCGCTGGACTAGCGGGCGGGGGAAGCACAGATACGCAGTATTTT	CASSAGLAGGGSTDTQYF
NA	TRBV6-5	TRBJ2-7	NA	TGTGCCAGCAGTCTCCGGGACACCTACTCCTACGAGCAGTACTTC	CASSLRDTYSYEQYF
NA	TRBV7-9	TRBJ1-2	NA	TGTGCCAGCAGCCCCCCCGGCGCTCCATATGGCTACACCTTC	CASSPPGAPYGYTF
NA	TRBV14	TRBJ1-5	NA	TGTGCCAGCAGGAACTTAGTGCCCCAGCATTTT	CASRNLVPQHF
TRBD2	TRBV29-1	TRBJ2-5	NA	TGCAGCACCCCTCCGGGGGGGCAAGAGACCCAGTACTTC	CSTPPGGQETQYF
NA	TRBV6-5	TRBJ2-2	NA	TGTGCCAGCAGTTACTCGAGTCCGCTCGTCCGGGAGCTGTTTTTT	CASSYSSPLVRELFF